The next 30 T cell receptor beta chains were all read from a single sample in a study of T cells after yellow fever vaccination. TCRdb analysed the 5' RACE reads with MiXCR anew, one entry per CDR3 protein. The repertoire has 500,000 to 650,000 distinct CDR3 sequences, roughly 12% of them found once; the top ten carry under 15%. Sequences were derived from PBMCs, sampled on the day of the yellow fever booster vaccination. These receptors were obtained from a young man who received the YFV17D yellow fever vaccine.

CDR3 DNA sequence: TGCAGTGCTAGAGATCCACTAGCGGGAGGTGCCAATGAGCAGTTCTTC. Protein sequence: CSARDPLAGGANEQFF. This sequence joins TRBV20-1 and TRBJ2-1, with TRBD2 identical over 12 bases. Germline CDR1 and CDR2: DFQATT and SNEGSKA (reference sequence). The CDR3 consists of 16 residues. The V and J ends lost 0 bases and 6 bases, in that order; junction bases with no gene match: 6.

This chain connects TRBV25-1 to TRBJ2-5, with D uncertain. V lost 1 base and J lost 5, with 17 bases in between. CDR1 is MGHDK and CDR2 is SYGVNS in the germline V gene. This CDR3 spans 16 amino acids. The CDR3 reads CASSESPWAGGETQYF. The CDR3 nucleotides read TGTGCCAGCAGTGAATCTCCGTGGGCAGGTGGGGAGACCCAGTACTTC.

This clonotype was seen a handful of times. The genes are TRBV7-2 and TRBJ2-5, with 7 bases fitting TRBD2. Trimming at V came to 2 bases and at J to 4 bases, leaving 4 bases not matched to a gene. The CDR3 extends over 14 amino acids. Per the germline V gene, CDR1 is SGHTA and CDR2 is FQGNSA. CDR3 region: CASSLSREGETQYF. CDR3 DNA sequence: TGTGCCAGCAGCTTATCCAGGGAGGGAGAGACCCAGTACTTC.

This clonotype was seen repeatedly, ten times or more. The chain couples TRBV29-1 to TRBJ2-1, with a weak D call TRBD2 (6 bases). CDR1 and CDR2 (germline): SQVTM, ANQGSEA. This CDR3 comprises 16 residues. V shed 7 bases and J shed 6 bases, with 25 bases lying between them. This CDR3 reads CSARRRGGESRNEQFF. The CDR3 nucleotides read TGCAGCGCCCGGAGGCGGGGCGGGGAGTCTCGCAATGAGCAGTTCTTC.

The V and J genes are TRBV6-2 or TRBV6-3 and TRBJ2-3; 11 bases align to TRBD2. In germline, CDR1 is MNHEY, CDR2 SVGEGT. The CDR3 contains 15 residues. Trimming at V came to 7 bases and at J to 5 bases, leaving 8 bases not matched to a gene. CDR3: CASTLLAGVGDTQYF. In DNA, the CDR3 is TGTGCCAGCACCTTACTAGCGGGAGTTGGAGATACGCAGTATTTT.

The chain is built from TRBV7-2 and TRBJ1-2; the D gene is possibly TRBD1 (5 bases). Germline V lookup: CDR1 SGHTA, CDR2 FQGNSA. The CDR3 extends over 14 amino acids. Trimming left V 1 base short and J 9 bases short, with 15 bases between. The DNA for the CDR3 is TGTGCCAGCAGCTTAGAGACTCAGAGGGGCAGCTACACCTTC. Its protein is CASSLETQRGSYTF.

This clonotype was detected ten times or more. The V and J genes are TRBV15 and TRBJ2-1; no clear D. The CDR3 runs 15 residues. Germline CDR1 and CDR2: LNHNV and YYDKDF (reference sequence). With 5 bases removed from V and 7 bases from J, the gap between germline ends came to 18 bases. The CDR3 region is CATSLDRVSWNEQFF. In DNA, the CDR3 is TGTGCCACCAGCCTAGACCGGGTTTCGTGGAATGAGCAGTTCTTC.

The V gene is TRBV20-1, the J gene TRBJ2-5; no clear D gene. Trimming pared 2 bases from V and 5 bases from J, leaving 9 bases between. CDR3 length: 12 residues. The V gene's germline CDR1 is DFQATT and CDR2 SNEGSKA (reference sequence). CDR3 sequence: CSARSASETQYF. CDR3 sequence (DNA): TGCAGTGCTAGATCGGCAAGCGAGACCCAGTACTTC.

This clonotype was observed a handful of times. The chain joins TRBV7-9 to TRBJ2-5; tentatively, D is TRBD1 (5 bases). Trimming removed 5 bases from V and 11 bases from J, with 15 bases in between. The CDR3 extends over 12 amino acids. CDR1 and CDR2 from the germline V gene are SEHNR and FQNEAQ (reference sequence). The CDR3, as DNA: TGTGCCAGCAGCCTCGGACACCTCTGGCAGTACTTC. This gives the protein CASSLGHLWQYF.

The J gene is TRBJ2-3, the V gene TRBV9, with TRBD2 matching over 8 bases. This CDR3 contains 15 residues. After removal of 0 bases from V and 6 bases from J, the junction contained 6 bases not matched to a gene. Germline V gene sequence: CDR1 SGDLS, CDR2 YYNGEE. The CDR3 coding sequence is TGTGCCAGCAGCGTAGGAGGTAGCGGGATGGATACGCAGTATTTT. This sequence encodes CASSVGGSGMDTQYF.

This clonotype turned up a few times. The chain combines TRBV27 with TRBJ2-1; 7 bases map to TRBD1. After removal of 2 bases from V and 5 bases from J, the junction contained 3 bases not matched to a gene. The germline V gene encodes CDR1 MNHEY and CDR2 SMNVEV (reference sequence). The CDR3 contains 14 residues. The CDR3, as DNA: TGTGCCAGCAGTTTACTGGGACAGAACAATGAGCAGTTCTTC. This sequence encodes CASSLLGQNNEQFF.

This clonotype was counted between two and nine times. The chain couples TRBV9 to TRBJ2-1; perhaps TRBD1 as D (7 bases). CDR1 is SGDLS, CDR2 YYNGEE, per germline. V lost 6 bases and J lost 9, with 16 bases in between. The CDR3 loop spans 13 amino acids. The CDR3, as DNA: TGTGCCAGCACAGGGGGGAGGTCTAGTGAGCAGTTCTTC. Its translation is CASTGGRSSEQFF. Together with reference TRBV9 and TRBJ2-1, the CDR3 gives the full variable domain: DSGVTQTPKHLITATGQRVTLRCSPRSGDLSVYWYQQSLDQGLQFLIQYYNGEERAKGNILERFSAQQFPDLHSELNLSSLELGDSALYFCASTGGRSSEQFFGPGTRLTVL.

This clonotype was detected a few times. The CDR3 DNA reads as TGTGCCAGCAGCGTAGTAGCGGGAGGGGGAGGGGAGCAGTTCTTC. Its protein is CASSVVAGGGGEQFF. The genes are TRBV9 and TRBJ2-1, with 11 bases identical to TRBD2. Germline loops: CDR1 SGDLS, CDR2 YYNGEE. The trim removed 0 bases at V and 10 bases at J, leaving 6 bases unmatched. The CDR3 is 15 residues long. The entire variable domain, with the rest obtained from reference TRBV9 and TRBJ2-1, is as follows: DSGVTQTPKHLITATGQRVTLRCSPRSGDLSVYWYQQSLDQGLQFLIQYYNGEERAKGNILERFSAQQFPDLHSELNLSSLELGDSALYFCASSVVAGGGGEQFFGPGTRLTVL.

In regard to this clonotype: The junction and the germline gene differ at one end; a read error may be behind it. J is TRBJ2-7 and V is TRBV5-1; D might be TRBD1 or TRBD2, each matching 5 bases. The CDR3 is 15 residues long. Per germline, CDR1 SGHRS and CDR2 YFSETQ. CDR3 sequence reads: CASTPGTLSSCEQYF. CDR3 coding DNA: TGCGCCAGCACCCCGGGGACCTTGAGCTCCTGCGAGCAGTACTTC.

This chain connects TRBV12-5 to TRBJ2-1, with TRBD1 matching 10 bases. The CDR3 extends over 15 amino acids. V lost 3 bases, J lost 3 bases, and 2 bases stayed unmatched. Germline lookup yields CDR1 LGHNT and CDR2 FRNRAP. CDR3 amino acids: CASGLGQGDYNEQFF. The CDR3 DNA is TGTGCTAGTGGTTTAGGACAGGGGGACTACAATGAGCAGTTCTTC.

The V call is TRBV5-1, the J call TRBJ2-7; 7 bases map to TRBD1. This CDR3 comprises 14 residues. J was trimmed by 4 bases and V by 3 bases; bases with no gene match: 7. Germline V gene data show CDR1 as SGHRS and CDR2 as YFSETQ. CDR3 protein: CASSSTGLGYEQYF. CDR3 sequence (DNA): TGCGCCAGCAGCTCGACAGGGCTGGGGTACGAGCAGTACTTC.

There are a few counts of this clonotype. The rearrangement joins TRBV7-2 to TRBJ2-5; 8 bases are a match to TRBD2. This CDR3 has 16 residues. Trimming removed 5 bases from V and 5 bases from J; junction bases left unmatched: 13. Germline loops: CDR1 SGHTA, CDR2 FQGNSA. The DNA of the CDR3 is TGTGCCAGCAGCGCCGGGACTAGTCCCGCGAGGGAGACCCAGTACTTC. Protein: CASSAGTSPARETQYF.

The V gene is TRBV13, the J gene TRBJ2-7; D is possibly TRBD1 or TRBD2 (5 bases each). The CDR3 has 17 residues. CDR1 and CDR2 (germline): PRHDT, FYEKMQ (reference sequence). Trimming pared 5 bases from V and 0 bases from J, leaving 20 bases between. CDR3 residues: CASSPLPGTGGSYEQYF. CDR3 in DNA: TGTGCCAGCAGCCCCCTTCCCGGGACGGGCGGCTCCTACGAGCAGTACTTC.

The V gene is TRBV12-3 or TRBV12-4, the J gene TRBJ1-2; the D gene is possibly TRBD1 (6 bases). The CDR3 consists of 13 residues. Trimming cost V 8 bases and J 0 bases, with 10 bases left between them. This chain's CDR3 is CASGRGPNYGYTF. Here the CDR3 DNA reads TGTGCCAGCGGACGGGGGCCTAACTATGGCTACACCTTC.

This clonotype was recorded a few times. The chain recombines TRBV6-6 with TRBJ1-1; D is unresolved. There are 12 residues in the CDR3. Deletions cut 7 bases from V and 6 bases from J, with 12 bases between. Germline V gene sequence: CDR1 MNHNY, CDR2 SVGAGI (reference sequence). The DNA of the CDR3 is TGTGCCAGCATCACAAAGGGTGCTGAAGCTTTCTTT. It codes for CASITKGAEAFF.

The chain combines TRBV20-1 with TRBJ2-1; 11 bases map to TRBD2. V lost 4 bases to trimming and J lost 4 bases; unmatched junction nucleotides: 9. CDR1 is DFQATT, CDR2 SNEGSKA, per germline (reference sequence). This CDR3 is built from 16 residues. CDR3 nucleotides: TGCAGTGCTATTAAAAGGACTAGCGGGTTTTACAATGAGCAGTTCTTC. Encoded protein: CSAIKRTSGFYNEQFF.

This clonotype turned up a few times. This chain uses TRBV30 with TRBJ2-1, with D uncertain. CDR3 length equals 12 residues. CDR1 is GTSNPN and CDR2 is SVGIG in the germline V gene (reference sequence). V was shortened by 5 bases and J by 6 bases, with 11 bases between the two germline ends. Here the CDR3 DNA reads TGTGCCTGGTCTCCACCCCGCAATGAGCAGTTCTTC. Translation: CAWSPPRNEQFF.

The sample holds a few counts of this clonotype. The genes are TRBV18 and TRBJ2-2, with D uncertain. The V and J ends lost 1 base and 3 bases respectively, with 9 bases between them. In germline, CDR1 is KGHSH, CDR2 LQKENI. This CDR3 is 15 amino acids long. This CDR3 reads CASSPQGSHTGELFF. In DNA, the CDR3 is TGTGCCAGCTCACCACAGGGCTCTCACACCGGGGAGCTGTTTTTT.

The V gene is TRBV20-1, the J gene TRBJ2-7; TRBD2 aligns across 12 bases. Per the germline V gene, CDR1 is DFQATT and CDR2 is SNEGSKA (reference sequence). This CDR3 has 15 residues. V dropped 5 bases and J dropped 7; count of bases not matched to a gene: 12. Written as DNA, the CDR3 is TGCAGTGCTGACCCCCGGCTAGCGGGAGGGCGAGAGCAGTACTTC. It yields the protein CSADPRLAGGREQYF.

The chain joins TRBV4-3 to TRBJ2-3; D gene uncertain. V lost 0 bases and J 0 bases, leaving 10 bases between the germline ends. Germline lookup yields CDR1 LGHNA and CDR2 YSLEER. This CDR3 region has 16 residues. The DNA of the CDR3 is TGCGCCAGCAGCCAAGAACCCGCGTCTAGCACAGATACGCAGTATTTT. Protein product: CASSQEPASSTDTQYF.

The gene calls are TRBV5-1 and TRBJ2-2; 13 bases agree with TRBD2. J lost 2 bases, V lost 3 bases, and 4 bases had no gene match. CDR1 and CDR2 (germline): SGHRS, YFSETQ. The CDR3 is made up of 17 amino acids. CDR3: CASSSTGLAGNTGELFF. The CDR3 DNA reads as TGCGCCAGCAGCTCAACGGGACTAGCGGGAAACACCGGGGAGCTGTTTTTT.

The chain links TRBV21-1 to TRBJ2-1; TRBD1 reflects the table's D call only, with no check against the DNA. TRBV21-1 is described as a pseudogene. The CDR3 length is 17 residues. This CDR3 is CASSTRSDRAPYNEQFF. The CDR3 nucleotides are TGTGCCAGCAGCACTCGTTCGGACAGGGCCCCCTACAATGAGCAGTTCTTC.

In DNA, the CDR3 is TGTGCCGCCAAGGACAGGGAAGAGACCCAGTACTTC. This codes for CAAKDREETQYF. The rearrangement uses TRBV10-3 and TRBJ2-5, with TRBD1 matching over 8 bases. Germline loops: CDR1 ENHRY, CDR2 SYGVKD. Trimming took 11 bases from V and 3 from J; bases not matched to a gene: 5. The CDR3 is made up of 12 amino acids.

The sample holds a few counts of this clonotype. V usage is TRBV29-1 and J usage is TRBJ2-3; D not certain. This CDR3 contains 12 residues. Trimming stripped 5 bases from V and 2 bases from J, with 8 bases between. CDR1 SQVTM and CDR2 ANQGSEA come from the germline V gene. DNA for the CDR3: TGCAGCGTTTCCCGCGCCACAGATACGCAGTATTTT. Translating it yields CSVSRATDTQYF.

Of note for this clonotype: It may be a read error: a sequence one base away is much more abundant. The chain carries TRBV24-1 and TRBJ1-2; D not resolved. Germline lookup yields CDR1 KGHDR and CDR2 SFDVKD. This CDR3 contains 14 residues. In DNA form, the CDR3 reads TGTGCCACCACTGATGACTCAACGCTCGGTGGCTACACCTTC. It yields the protein CATTDDSTLGGYTF.